Presented here are 25 T cell receptor beta chains from one specimen sequenced in a study of glioma-infiltrating T cells. Using RNA template, CDR3s of TCR alpha and beta were amplified with iRepertoire arm-PCR. Via MiXCR, TCRdb re-called the multiplex PCR reads, giving one row per CDR3 protein. This sample has more than 85,000 distinct CDR3 sequences, with under 30% found just once. Sequences were obtained from glioma tissue, nonneoplastic brain tissue, or PBMCs (not recorded which). The source of these receptors is a human donor with low-grade glioma or glioblastoma, undergoing nonglioma brain surgery, or in good health (not recorded which).

In its sample, this clonotype was seen many times. The chain uses TRBV2 and TRBJ1-2; TRBD1 might be the D (5 bases). This CDR3 has 13 residues. The germline V gene encodes CDR1 SNHLY and CDR2 FYNNEI. Trimming shortened V by 6 bases and J by 4 bases, and 12 bases separated the two germline ends. As DNA, the CDR3 is TGTGCCAGCAGCACCGGGACGGCCTATGGCTACACCTTC. It encodes CASSTGTAYGYTF.

This clonotype was seen repeatedly, ten times or more. The chain combines TRBV2 with TRBJ2-1; D not resolved. Trimming pared 9 bases from V and 0 bases from J, leaving 12 bases between. This CDR3 region has 14 residues. Germline loops: CDR1 SNHLY, CDR2 FYNNEI. The DNA of the CDR3 is TGTGCCAGTGGACCCTCGAGCTCCTACAATGAGCAGTTCTTC. Translated: CASGPSSSYNEQFF.

The chain links TRBV3-1 to TRBJ2-7; 7 bases match TRBD1. Germline loops: CDR1 LGHDT, CDR2 YNNKEL (reference sequence). V gave up 4 bases and J gave up 1 base; unmatched junction bases: 7. This CDR3 spans 15 amino acids. Written as DNA, the CDR3 is TGTGCCAGCAGCCCTCGGGCAGGGGGTTCCTACGAGCAGTACTTC. It translates to CASSPRAGGSYEQYF.

As regards this clonotype: A much larger clone sits a single nucleotide away, making a read error possible. The chain employs TRBV4-1 and TRBJ2-7; D may be TRBD2 (6 bases). This CDR3 region has 15 residues. The germline V gene has CDR1 MGHRA and CDR2 YSYEKL. The CDR3, as DNA: TGCGACAGCAGCCAAGCGGCTAGCGTATACTACGAGCAGTACTTC. It is translated as CDSSQAASVYYEQYF.

This clonotype is large in the sample. The chain links TRBV11-3 to TRBJ1-1, with 7 bases aligning to TRBD1. The germline gives CDR1 SGHNT, CDR2 YENEEA. V dropped 0 bases and J dropped 5; count of bases not matched to a gene: 6. The CDR3 has 15 residues. Here the CDR3 DNA reads TGTGCCAGCAGCTTAGATCTGACAGGGAATACTGAAGCTTTCTTT. Its translation: CASSLDLTGNTEAFF.

Concerning this clonotype itself: A read error is possible here, since a much larger clone lies one base away. The rearrangement links TRBV5-5 to TRBJ2-3; D perhaps matches TRBD2 (5 bases). Per germline, CDR1 SGHKS and CDR2 YYEKEE (reference sequence). CDR3 length: 14 residues. For the CDR3, the DNA is TGTACCAGCAGCTTGGAGGCCCTCGGGGATACGCAGTATTTT. Encoded protein: CTSSLEALGDTQYF.

V gene TRBV3-1 combines with J gene TRBJ2-4; weak D call: TRBD1 (5 bases). This CDR3 comprises 16 residues. Trimming removed 1 base from V and 2 bases from J, with 12 bases in between. CDR1 is LGHDT and CDR2 is YNNKEL in the germline V gene (reference sequence). The CDR3 loop is CASSQGVAGPKNIQYF. The CDR3 DNA sequence: TGTGCCAGCAGCCAAGGCGTTGCAGGGCCCAAAAACATTCAGTACTTC.

This clonotype was recorded at least ten times. The chain couples TRBV12-3 or TRBV12-4 to TRBJ2-4, with D unclear. The V end lost 4 bases, the J end lost 0 bases, and 7 bases lay between the germline ends. This CDR3 has 14 amino acids. Written as DNA, the CDR3 is TGTGCCAGCAGTTCATATATAGCCAAAAACATTCAGTACTTC. It translates to CASSSYIAKNIQYF.

This clonotype appeared many times. The rearrangement uses TRBV11-3 and TRBJ2-3; unclear D gene. Per the germline V gene, CDR1 is SGHNT and CDR2 is YENEEA. There are 13 residues in the CDR3. With 0 bases removed from V and 8 bases from J, the gap between germline ends came to 9 bases. In DNA, the CDR3 is TGTGCCAGCAGCTTAGATCGTTTAAGTACGCAGTATTTT. Translated: CASSLDRLSTQYF.

This clonotype was recorded many times. The V and J genes are TRBV19 and TRBJ1-6, with 9 bases identical to TRBD1. Germline CDR1 is LNHDA and CDR2 is SQIVND (reference sequence). J was trimmed by 8 bases and V by 5 bases; bases with no gene match: 4. This CDR3 comprises 14 residues. The CDR3 DNA is TGTGCCAGTAGTGAGGGGACAGGGTATTCACCCCTCCACTTT. Protein sequence: CASSEGTGYSPLHF.

The genes are TRBV2 and TRBJ2-3; 13 bases fit TRBD2. Germline CDR1 SNHLY, CDR2 FYNNEI. The CDR3 spans 14 residues. Trimming cost V 9 bases and J 2 bases; bases outside gene matches: 2. The CDR3, as DNA: TGTGCCAGGACTAGCGGGAGGTACACAGATACGCAGTATTTT. Translated, it gives CARTSGRYTDTQYF. Combining the CDR3 with reference TRBV2 and TRBJ2-3 gives the whole variable domain EPEVTQTPSHQVTQMGQEVILRCVPISNHLYFYWYRQILGQKVEFLVSFYNNEISEKSEIFDDQFSVERPDGSNFTLKIRSTKLEDSAMYFCARTSGRYTDTQYFGPGTRLTVL.

This clonotype has ten or more counts. The rearrangement uses TRBV12-3 or TRBV12-4 and TRBJ2-5, with TRBD1 matching over 11 bases. CDR3 length equals 15 residues. V trimming: 6 bases; J trimming: 2 bases; junction bases outside the gene matches: 5. The CDR3 sequence is CASSRDRGRQETQYF. The CDR3 region has the DNA TGTGCCAGCAGCCGGGACAGGGGGAGGCAAGAGACCCAGTACTTC.

This clonotype was recorded many times. The chain combines TRBV4-3 with TRBJ2-7; D not resolved. Germline lookup yields CDR1 LGHNA and CDR2 YSLEER. V was pared by 1 base and J by 3 bases, with 10 bases between. The CDR3 sequence is 14 residues long. CDR3 coding DNA: TGCGCCAGCAGCCAAGGTAGGGCAGGCTACGAGCAGTACTTC. Translated: CASSQGRAGYEQYF.

In its sample, this clonotype was seen many times. The genes are TRBV29-1 and TRBJ1-2; D not resolved. In germline, CDR1 is SQVTM, CDR2 ANQGSEA. The CDR3 is 12 residues long. V was cut by 7 bases and J by 2 bases, with 11 bases left in between. The DNA for the CDR3 is TGCAGCGCCCAAGCGGGGAACTATGGCTACACCTTC. This translates into CSAQAGNYGYTF.

V is TRBV20-1 and J is TRBJ2-1; D not resolved. Trimming took 8 bases from V and 0 from J, leaving 2 bases between them. CDR3 length: 10 amino acids. Germline CDR1 and CDR2: DFQATT and SNEGSKA (reference sequence). The CDR3 reads CSTSYNEQFF. The CDR3 bases are TGCAGTACCTCCTACAATGAGCAGTTCTTC.

Note on this clonotype: A much larger clone is a single base away; this may be a read error. V gene TRBV7-2 combines with J gene TRBJ2-7; D might be TRBD2 (5 bases). This CDR3 spans 15 amino acids. CDR1 is SGHTA and CDR2 is FQGNSA in the germline V gene. The CDR3 DNA sequence: TGCGCCAGCAGCCAAGAGAGAAACGGGGAATACGAGCAGTACTTC. Its protein is CASSQERNGEYEQYF.

On this clonotype: It may be a read error: a sequence one base away is much more abundant. The chain links TRBV6-1 to TRBJ1-3, with D unclear. The germline V and J ends were trimmed by 6 bases and 3 bases, with 12 bases remaining between them. Germline loops: CDR1 MNHNS, CDR2 SASEGT. CDR3 length: 14 residues. CDR3 protein: CASSRRAYGNTIYF. The CDR3 nucleotides read TGTGCCAGCAGCCGACGGGCGTATGGAAACACCATATATTTT.

This clonotype was detected ten times or more. V and J are TRBV12-3 or TRBV12-4 and TRBJ2-3; 11 bases fit TRBD1. This CDR3 contains 15 residues. Trimming took 4 bases from V and 1 from J; bases not matched to a gene: 1. This chain's CDR3 is CASSWTGGGTDTQYF. CDR3 in DNA: TGTGCCAGCAGTTGGACAGGGGGCGGCACAGATACGCAGTATTTT.

This clonotype came up many times. The chain joins TRBV20-1 to TRBJ2-5, with 8 nucleotides matching TRBD2. The CDR3 is 14 residues long. The junction had 7 bases not matched to a gene; V was cut back by 3 bases and J by 4 bases. Looked up from germline, CDR1 is DFQATT and CDR2 is SNEGSKA (reference sequence). The CDR3 DNA is TGCAGTGCTAGGAGACGGGGGGGCGGAGAGACCCAGTACTTC. Translating it yields CSARRRGGGETQYF.

This clonotype was found many times. The V call is TRBV6-2 or TRBV6-3, the J call TRBJ1-1; D is uncertain. CDR1 MNHEY and CDR2 SVGEGT come from the germline V gene. With 2 bases removed from V and 0 bases from J, the gap between germline ends came to 4 bases. The CDR3 covers 13 residues. The CDR3 region is CASSYRLNTEAFF. The CDR3, as DNA: TGTGCCAGCAGTTACCGGTTGAACACTGAAGCTTTCTTT.

This clonotype was seen repeatedly, ten times or more. The rearrangement uses TRBV7-9 and TRBJ2-1; D ambiguous. Trimming removed 2 bases at V and 4 bases at J, with 6 bases between. Germline CDR1 SEHNR, CDR2 FQNEAQ (reference sequence). CDR3 length equals 13 residues. The CDR3 here is CASSLSDYNEQFF. The CDR3 DNA sequence: TGTGCCAGCAGCTTATCTGATTACAATGAGCAGTTCTTC.

The chain carries TRBV7-2 and TRBJ2-3; D is ambiguous. Looked up from germline, CDR1 is SGHTA and CDR2 is FQGNSA. The CDR3 sequence is 11 residues long. The V and J ends lost 8 bases and 2 bases respectively, with 5 bases between them. CDR3 in amino acids: CASYATDTQYF. The CDR3 nucleotides are TGTGCCAGCTACGCCACAGATACGCAGTATTTT. Full variable domain (missing parts from reference TRBV7-2 and TRBJ2-3): GAGVSQSPSNKVTEKGKDVELRCDPISGHTALYWYRQSLGQGLEFLIYFQGNSAPDKSGLPSDRFSAERTGGSVSTLTIQRTQQEDSAVYLCASYATDTQYFGPGTRLTVL.

This clonotype was seen repeatedly, ten times or more. This chain joins TRBV29-1 and TRBJ1-3; D is possibly TRBD1 (6 bases). The CDR3 spans 13 residues. The V end was cut by 6 bases, the J end by 8 bases, with 17 bases between. Germline V lookup: CDR1 SQVTM, CDR2 ANQGSEA. CDR3 residues: CSVQGPTGDTIYF. CDR3 sequence (DNA): TGCAGCGTACAGGGACCCACCGGGGACACCATATATTTT. Looking up the rest from reference TRBV29-1 and TRBJ1-3 gives the full variable domain: SAVISQKPSRDICQRGTSLTIQCQVDSQVTMMFWYRQQPGQSLTLIATANQGSEATYESGFVIDKFPISRPNLTFSTLTVSNMSPEDSSIYLCSVQGPTGDTIYFGEGSWLTVV.

A note on this clonotype: One junction end does not reproduce the germline sequence, and a read error may be involved. The gene calls are TRBV10-3 and TRBJ1-4; 7 bases agree with TRBD1. The germline V gene has CDR1 ENHRY and CDR2 SYGVKD. This CDR3 spans 15 amino acids. For the CDR3, the DNA is TGTGCCATCAGTAGAGGGGGCGAAACTAATGAAAAACTGTCTTTT. Encoded protein: CAISRGGETNEKLSF.

This clonotype was detected ten times or more. The rearrangement uses TRBV6-1 and TRBJ1-6, with D possibly TRBD1 on 6 matching bases. Germline CDR1 MNHNS, CDR2 SASEGT. There are 13 residues in the CDR3. The V end was cut by 6 bases, the J end by 7 bases, with 10 bases between. This CDR3 reads CASRRQENSPLHF. The CDR3 nucleotides are TGTGCCAGCAGGCGACAGGAGAATTCACCCCTCCACTTT.